These T cell receptor beta chains were read from a single sample in a study of blood T cell repertoires in COVID-19. Generated by immunoSEQ multiplex PCR, the TCRdb table keeps only in-frame clones and is missing some. The sample lists 250,000 to 300,000 clones; 88% were seen once. The sample was PBMCs or T cells enriched from blood (not recorded which). The source of these receptors is an older woman in a cohort exposed to, infected with or recovered from COVID-19 (not recorded which). The CDR3 runs from the conserved cysteine through the conserved F or W. The order of the fields is V gene, J gene, D gene, clone size, CDR3 DNA, CDR3 protein. A D gene is named only where the DNA matches it firmly. Part of the rows lack a size; the others show once, few, many or a class for expanded clones.

TRBV6-5	TRBJ2-3	.	.	TGTGCCAGCAGAACAACCACAGATACGCAGTATTTT	CASRTTTDTQYF
TRBV2	TRBJ2-3	.	.	TGTGCCACCAAAGCCGGGGGAGAGGCAGATACGCAGTATTTT	CATKAGGEADTQYF
TRBV4-2	TRBJ2-3	TRBD2	.	TGTGCCAGCAGCGGAAGCGGGAGCGAGGGCGCAGATACGCAGTATTTT	CASSGSGSEGADTQYF
TRBV6-5	TRBJ2-7	.	.	TGTGCCAGCGGCCGGGATCGGAGTCACGAGCAGTACTTC	CASGRDRSHEQYF
TRBV6-2/TRBV6-3	TRBJ2-7	TRBD2	.	TGTGCCAGCAGCCCCGGAGCGGGAGGAAGGGGCGAGCAGTACTTC	CASSPGAGGRGEQYF
TRBV3-1/TRBV3-2	TRBJ1-3	TRBD1	.	TGTGCCAGCAGCCAAGCGGACAGGGGCTCTGGAAACACCATATATTTT	CASSQADRGSGNTIYF
TRBV2	TRBJ1-1	.	.	TGTGCCAGCACCATGGCAGGGCCCACTGAAGCTTTCTTT	CASTMAGPTEAFF
TRBV14	TRBJ1-3	TRBD1	.	TGTGCCAGCAGCCAAGGACAGGGGGCTGGAAACACCATATATTTT	CASSQGQGAGNTIYF
TRBV6-5	TRBJ2-5	TRBD2	.	TGTGCCAGCCGTCAACTTGCGGGAGTACAAGAGACCCAGTACTTC	CASRQLAGVQETQYF
TRBV5-1	TRBJ2-1	TRBD2	.	TGCGCCAGCAGCTTGGGAGATAGCGGGCTCCCGTTCTTC	CASSLGDSGLPFF
TRBV19	TRBJ1-2	TRBD1	.	TGTGCCAGTAGTATCCGGGACAGGGTAGGCTACACCTTC	CASSIRDRVGYTF
TRBV21-1	TRBJ1-5	.	.	TGTGCCAGCCGGGTAATCGGACAGTATAATCAGCCCCAGCATTTT	CASRVIGQYNQPQHF
TRBV5-1	TRBJ2-1	TRBD2	.	TGCGCCAGCAGACCTCAGGGACTAGATGAGCAGTTCTTC	CASRPQGLDEQFF
TRBV5-1	TRBJ1-5	.	once	TGCGCCAGCAGCTTGTTACCCCCGGAAGGGGGCAATCAGCCCCAGCATTTT	CASSLLPPEGGNQPQHF
TRBV7-2	TRBJ2-1	.	.	TGTGCCAGCAGCTTAGGTATCGGGGGAGTCTACAATGAGCAGTTCTTC	CASSLGIGGVYNEQFF
TRBV18	TRBJ2-2	TRBD1	.	TGTGCCAGCTCACCACCTGACAGGGGGCAATTCGGGGAGCTGTTTTTT	CASSPPDRGQFGELFF
TRBV6-6	TRBJ2-1	TRBD2	.	TGTGCCAGCAGTCTACACGGAGCGGGAGGGGCCTACAATGAGCAGTTCTTC	CASSLHGAGGAYNEQFF
TRBV5-1	TRBJ1-1	TRBD1	.	TGCGCCAGCAGCGCCCGACAGGGGGCTAACACTGAAGCTTTCTTT	CASSARQGANTEAFF
TRBV7-9	TRBJ2-6	.	.	TGTGCCAGCAGTTCCTGGGCCACTGGGGCCAACGTCCTGACTTTC	CASSSWATGANVLTF
TRBV4-1	TRBJ2-3	.	once	TGCGCCAGCAGCCAAGTCGATCTCGGTTTCGCAGATACGCAGTATTTT	CASSQVDLGFADTQYF